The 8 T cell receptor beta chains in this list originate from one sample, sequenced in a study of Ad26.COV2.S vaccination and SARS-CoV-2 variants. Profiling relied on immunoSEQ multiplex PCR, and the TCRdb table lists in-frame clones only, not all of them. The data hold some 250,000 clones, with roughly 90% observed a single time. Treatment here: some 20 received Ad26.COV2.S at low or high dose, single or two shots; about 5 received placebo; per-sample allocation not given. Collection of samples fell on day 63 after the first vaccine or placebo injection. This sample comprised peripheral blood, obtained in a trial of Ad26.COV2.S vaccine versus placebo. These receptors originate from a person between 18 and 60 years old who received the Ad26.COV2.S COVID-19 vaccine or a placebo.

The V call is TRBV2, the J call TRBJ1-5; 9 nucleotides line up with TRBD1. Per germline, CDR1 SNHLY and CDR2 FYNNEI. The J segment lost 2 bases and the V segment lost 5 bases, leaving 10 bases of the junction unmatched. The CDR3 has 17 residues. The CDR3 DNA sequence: TGTGCCAGCAGTACGACAGGGGGGTTCAACGGCAATCAGCCCCAGCATTTT. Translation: CASSTTGGFNGNQPQHF.

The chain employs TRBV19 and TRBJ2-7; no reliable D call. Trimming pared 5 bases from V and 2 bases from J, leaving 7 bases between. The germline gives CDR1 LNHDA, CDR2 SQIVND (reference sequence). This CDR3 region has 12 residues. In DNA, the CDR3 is TGTGCCAGTAGTGACCGGACCTACGAGCAGTACTTC. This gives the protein CASSDRTYEQYF.

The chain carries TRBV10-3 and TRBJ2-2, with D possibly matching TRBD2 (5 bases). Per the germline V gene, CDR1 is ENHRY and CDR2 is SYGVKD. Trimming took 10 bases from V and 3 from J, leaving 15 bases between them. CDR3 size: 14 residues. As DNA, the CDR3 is TGTGCCACCTTCGGGGAGTTGTACACCGGGGAGCTGTTTTTT. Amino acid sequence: CATFGELYTGELFF.

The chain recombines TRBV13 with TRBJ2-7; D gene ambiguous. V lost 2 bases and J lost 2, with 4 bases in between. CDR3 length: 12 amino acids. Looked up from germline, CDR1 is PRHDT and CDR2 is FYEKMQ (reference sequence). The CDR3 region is CASSLFTYEQYF. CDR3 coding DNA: TGTGCCAGCAGCTTATTCACCTACGAGCAGTACTTC.

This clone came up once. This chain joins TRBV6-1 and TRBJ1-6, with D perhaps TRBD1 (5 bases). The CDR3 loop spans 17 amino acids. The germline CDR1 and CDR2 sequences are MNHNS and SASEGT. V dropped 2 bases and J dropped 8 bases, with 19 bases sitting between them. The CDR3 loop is CASSETRAGYVDSPLHF. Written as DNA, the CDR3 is TGTGCCAGCAGTGAAACCAGGGCCGGGTATGTGGATTCACCCCTCCACTTT.

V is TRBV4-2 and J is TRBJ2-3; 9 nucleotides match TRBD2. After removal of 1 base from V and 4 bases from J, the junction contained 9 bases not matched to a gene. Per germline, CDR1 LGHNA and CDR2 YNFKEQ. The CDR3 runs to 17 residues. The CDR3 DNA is TGTGCCAGCAGCCAAGCTAAGGGACTAGCATTGTCAGATACGCAGTATTTT. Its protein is CASSQAKGLALSDTQYF.

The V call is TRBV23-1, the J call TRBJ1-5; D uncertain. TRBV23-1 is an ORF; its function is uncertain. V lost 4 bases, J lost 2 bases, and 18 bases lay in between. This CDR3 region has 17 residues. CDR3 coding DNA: TGCGCCAGCAGTCTCCGAGACCGGCAGGACCGCAATCAGCCCCAGCATTTT. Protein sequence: CASSLRDRQDRNQPQHF.

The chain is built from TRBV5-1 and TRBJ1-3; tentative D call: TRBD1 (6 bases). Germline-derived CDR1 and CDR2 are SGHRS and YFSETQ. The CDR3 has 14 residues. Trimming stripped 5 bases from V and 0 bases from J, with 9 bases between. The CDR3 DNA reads TGCGCCAGCAGACCGGACAGCTCTGGAAACACCATATATTTT. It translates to CASRPDSSGNTIYF.